This T cell receptor beta chain stems from a study of blood T cell repertoires in COVID-19. Study-wide background: Samples representing acute and convalescent COVID-19 were sourced from the United States, Italy and Spain. In each case, the material was cDNA or gDNA derived from T cells, B-cell-depleted T cells, or PBMCs.

Original processing notes: Amplification of reference gene primers provided the estimated nucleated cell counts. Measured with immunoSEQ multiplex PCR; TCRdb has only the in-frame clones, and not every one. V, J and clone size reflect that table, while D and trimming were determined from the DNA. There are some 150,000 clones in the sample; around 84% occur only once, and over 10% lies in the top ten. This CDR3 is 17 amino acids long. CDR1 SGHRS and CDR2 YFSETQ come from the germline V gene. V was clipped by 4 bases and J by 0 bases; unmatched bases: 6. The gene calls are TRBV5-1 and TRBJ1-3, with 11 bases aligning to TRBD1. This sequence originates from a man in his 60s with active or convalescent COVID-19. Material for sequencing was peripheral blood. The CDR3 DNA is TGCGCCAGCAGCGCGGGACAGGGGGGCTTCTCTGGAAACACCATATATTTT. This sequence encodes CASSAGQGGFSGNTIYF.